This entry lists 26 T cell receptor beta chains sequenced from one sample in a study of CD8+ T cells in alopecia areata. Reverse transcribed after extraction, RNA yielded cDNA as the sequencing template. Generated by immunoSEQ multiplex PCR, the TCRdb table keeps only in-frame clones and is missing some. The sample shows nearly 110,000 clones, about 83% of them seen only once. The treatment was: oral pan-JAK inhibitor, 5-10 mg twice daily. This specimen was CD8+ T cells sorted from blood, taken at week 24, from a patient treated with tofacitinib. The receptors come from a human donor with alopecia areata.

The genes are TRBV30 and TRBJ2-1, with D possibly TRBD1 on 7 matching bases. The CDR3 loop spans 12 amino acids. Trimming removed 3 bases from V and 10 bases from J, with 13 bases in between. CDR1 and CDR2 (germline): GTSNPN, SVGIG (reference sequence). This chain's CDR3 is CAWRGGQTEQFF. The CDR3 DNA is TGTGCCTGGAGGGGGGGACAGACGGAGCAGTTCTTC.

The rearrangement joins TRBV6-6 to TRBJ1-5; D unresolved. This CDR3 is 13 amino acids long. V gave up 7 bases and J gave up 3 bases, with 10 bases separating them. Germline CDR1 is MNHNY and CDR2 is SVGAGI (reference sequence). The CDR3 here is CASIEAYNQPQHF. CDR3 DNA sequence: TGTGCCAGCATTGAGGCCTACAATCAGCCCCAGCATTTT.

This sequence joins TRBV4-3 and TRBJ2-4, with 10 bases that match TRBD2. Germline CDR1 reads LGHNA; CDR2 reads YSLEER. V was clipped by 0 bases and J by 11 bases; unmatched bases: 4. The CDR3 is 14 amino acids. In nucleotides, the CDR3 is TGCGCCAGCAGCCAAGAATCTAGCGGGGGACTTCAGTACTTC. Translated, it gives CASSQESSGGLQYF.

This chain connects TRBV25-1 to TRBJ2-3; tentatively, D is TRBD2 (6 bases). V gave up 3 bases and J gave up 3 bases, with 19 bases separating them. The CDR3 length is 17 residues. In germline, CDR1 is MGHDK, CDR2 SYGVNS. The CDR3 sequence is CASSDAIERVTTDTQYF. The CDR3 bases are TGTGCCAGCAGTGATGCGATCGAGCGGGTCACGACAGATACGCAGTATTTT.

This rearrangement joins TRBV7-2 to TRBJ1-2; D is unclear. CDR3 length equals 13 residues. Germline values: CDR1 SGHTA, CDR2 FQGNSA. Trimming removed 2 bases from V and 8 bases from J, with 12 bases in between. As DNA, the CDR3 is TGTGCCAGCAGCTTACTGGAGGGCTGGGGCTACACCTTC. Protein: CASSLLEGWGYTF.

The chain carries TRBV6-6 and TRBJ1-1; D is perhaps TRBD1 (5 bases). V gave up 5 bases and J gave up 3 bases, with 16 bases separating them. The CDR3 runs to 15 residues. Germline assignment: CDR1 MNHNY and CDR2 SVGAGI (reference sequence). The DNA of the CDR3 is TGTGCCAGCAGTGACCCCTCGAGACAGTACACTGAAGCTTTCTTT. This gives the protein CASSDPSRQYTEAFF.

The chain is built from TRBV6-5 and TRBJ1-1; TRBD1 matches at 9 bases. Germline assignment: CDR1 MNHEY and CDR2 SVGAGI. The CDR3 is 14 residues long. V lost 6 bases to trimming and J lost 6 bases; unmatched junction nucleotides: 8. CDR3 bases: TGTGCCAGCAGCTGGACAGGGGAAGGCGCTGAAGCTTTCTTT. This codes for CASSWTGEGAEAFF.

V usage is TRBV5-4 and J usage is TRBJ2-3; D not resolved. CDR3 length: 14 residues. Germline CDR1 reads SGHNT; CDR2 reads YYREEE (reference sequence). Trimming stripped 0 bases from V and 5 bases from J, with 10 bases between. The CDR3 nucleotides read TGTGCCAGCAGCTTGGAGGGCTACCAAGATACGCAGTATTTT. Its protein is CASSLEGYQDTQYF.

On this clone itself: One end of the junction does not line up with germline, which may come from a read error. Here the CDR3 DNA reads TGTGCTAGCAGCTTATCAATTGGGACACGAGAGACCCAGTACTTC. Protein sequence: CASSLSIGTRETQYF. This chain joins TRBV7-7 and TRBJ2-5; D might be TRBD1 (6 bases). The CDR3 has 15 amino acids. Germline-derived CDR1 and CDR2 are SSHAT and FNYEAQ (reference sequence).

The chain has TRBV10-2 and TRBJ1-1; 7 bases match TRBD1. J gave up 11 bases and V 6 bases, and 18 bases lay outside the gene matches. This CDR3 is built from 15 residues. Germline CDR1 reads WSHSY; CDR2 reads SAAADI. This CDR3 is CASSPSPGTDRSAFF. The CDR3 bases are TGCGCCAGCAGCCCATCCCCCGGGACAGACCGATCCGCTTTCTTT.

The chain carries TRBV7-2 and TRBJ2-2; D is unclear. Per germline, CDR1 SGHTA and CDR2 FQGNSA. The V and J ends lost 3 bases and 4 bases respectively, with 12 bases between them. This CDR3 is 15 amino acids long. CDR3 bases: TGTGCCAGCAGCTTCGACACCTTTCGCACCGGGGAGCTGTTTTTT. Protein: CASSFDTFRTGELFF.

This sequence joins TRBV19 and TRBJ1-1; TRBD1 agrees at 8 bases. CDR3 size: 14 residues. Per germline, CDR1 LNHDA and CDR2 SQIVND (reference sequence). Trimming took 3 bases from V and 8 from J; bases not matched to a gene: 8. CDR3 sequence: CASSIGTGLYEAFF. The CDR3, as DNA: TGTGCCAGTAGTATCGGGACAGGCCTATACGAAGCTTTCTTT.

A note on this clone: The sample holds other DNA sequences that translate to the same CDR3. J is TRBJ2-7 and V is TRBV4-2, with TRBD2 identical over 9 bases. With 0 bases clipped from V and 4 bases from J, the junction kept 7 bases outside the gene matches. There are 16 residues in the CDR3. Germline V lookup: CDR1 LGHNA, CDR2 YNFKEQ. The CDR3 nucleotides read TGTGCCAGCAGCCAAGAAAATAGCGGGGGTTCATACGAGCAGTACTTC. Translating gives CASSQENSGGSYEQYF.

The chain combines TRBV11-2 with TRBJ2-1; D not resolved. The ends were cut back, 1 base at V and 8 bases at J, with 6 bases in the middle. The CDR3 has 12 amino acids. CDR1 and CDR2 (germline): SGHAT, FQNNGV. The CDR3 here is CASSLGSHEQFF. The CDR3, as DNA: TGTGCCAGCAGCTTAGGGTCACATGAGCAGTTCTTC.

V and J are TRBV27 and TRBJ1-2; tentative D call: TRBD1 (6 bases). The CDR3 consists of 12 residues. V shed 8 bases and J shed 4 bases, with 11 bases lying between them. Germline V gives CDR1 MNHEY, CDR2 SMNVEV (reference sequence). The CDR3 DNA follows: TGTGCCAGCTGGACGGACAGCTATGGCTACACCTTC. Translation: CASWTDSYGYTF.

This sequence joins TRBV19 and TRBJ1-5; D remains unclear. The CDR3 is 13 residues long. CDR1 is LNHDA and CDR2 is SQIVND in the germline V gene (reference sequence). V lost 7 bases to trimming and J lost 4 bases, with 11 bases between them. CDR3 loop: CASTTGRNQPQHF. The CDR3 coding sequence is TGTGCCAGTACAACGGGCCGAAATCAGCCCCAGCATTTT.

The rearrangement uses TRBV6-6 and TRBJ1-1, with 7 bases matching TRBD1. CDR3 size: 15 residues. Germline CDR1 is MNHNY and CDR2 is SVGAGI (reference sequence). The junction had 10 bases not matched to a gene; V was cut back by 5 bases and J by 4 bases. CDR3 in DNA: TGTGCCAGCAGTCCTCCCCGGACAGGCCCCACTGAAGCTTTCTTT. It encodes CASSPPRTGPTEAFF.

The chain links TRBV7-9 to TRBJ1-5; D is possibly TRBD1 (6 bases). V shed 3 bases and J shed 6 bases, with 18 bases lying between them. This CDR3 contains 16 residues. Germline V gene data show CDR1 as SEHNR and CDR2 as FQNEAQ (reference sequence). Here the CDR3 reads CASSLGFGGGSQPQHF. As DNA, the CDR3 is TGTGCCAGCAGCTTGGGGTTTGGAGGGGGTAGTCAGCCCCAGCATTTT.

The CDR3 DNA sequence: TGTGCCAGCAGTCGGCTAGCGGGGGATATGGAGACCCAGTACTTC. Translated: CASSRLAGDMETQYF. The chain employs TRBV6-5 and TRBJ2-5; TRBD2 agrees at 10 bases. CDR1 and CDR2 (germline): MNHEY, SVGAGI. This CDR3 has 15 amino acids. V was clipped by 5 bases and J by 5 bases; unmatched bases: 8.

The chain recombines TRBV7-9 with TRBJ1-1; 12 positions match TRBD1. The CDR3 covers 16 residues. V shed 5 bases and J 4 bases; nucleotides not matched to a gene: 8. Germline CDR1 and CDR2: SEHNR and FQNEAQ (reference sequence). DNA for the CDR3: TGTGCCAGCAGCACAAGAGGGACAGGGGGCCTCACTGAAGCTTTCTTT. As protein: CASSTRGTGGLTEAFF.

The chain combines TRBV30 with TRBJ1-1; 7 positions agree with TRBD1. V shed 5 bases and J 5 bases; nucleotides not matched to a gene: 11. The CDR3 is 14 amino acids. CDR1 and CDR2 from the germline V gene are GTSNPN and SVGIG (reference sequence). The DNA of the CDR3 is TGTGCCTGGGACGGCAGGGGGAGTTGGACTGAAGCTTTCTTT. Protein sequence: CAWDGRGSWTEAFF.

V gene TRBV5-1 combines with J gene TRBJ2-1, with 11 positions matching TRBD2. The V gene's germline CDR1 is SGHRS and CDR2 YFSETQ. With 2 bases clipped from V and 4 bases from J, the junction kept 2 bases outside the gene matches. CDR3 length equals 15 residues. CDR3 DNA: TGCGCCAGCAGCTTACTAGCGGGGGAGTACAATGAGCAGTTCTTC. It yields the protein CASSLLAGEYNEQFF.

This chain links TRBV30 with TRBJ2-1; D gene unclear. The V gene's germline CDR1 is GTSNPN and CDR2 SVGIG (reference sequence). This CDR3 comprises 14 residues. Trimming pared 1 base from V and 4 bases from J, leaving 11 bases between. The CDR3 coding sequence is TGTGCCTGGAGTGGGTTAAAAGGGTACAATGAGCAGTTCTTC. As protein: CAWSGLKGYNEQFF.

The genes are TRBV5-1 and TRBJ2-7, with TRBD1 identical over 9 bases. The CDR3 runs 16 residues. V was clipped by 4 bases and J by 4 bases; unmatched bases: 12. CDR1 and CDR2 from the germline V gene are SGHRS and YFSETQ. CDR3: CASSQTTGTGFYEQYF. For the CDR3, the DNA is TGCGCCAGCAGCCAAACTACCGGGACAGGGTTTTACGAGCAGTACTTC.

The gene calls are TRBV7-6 and TRBJ2-6, with 7 bases lining up with TRBD2. Germline values: CDR1 SGHVS, CDR2 FNYEAQ. With V trimmed by 2 bases and J by 4 bases, 14 bases remained unmatched. The CDR3 consists of 19 residues. Written as DNA, the CDR3 is TGTGCCAGCAGCTTAAGTTACAGCGGGGCCTCCTCCGGGGCCAACGTCCTGACTTTC. Protein product: CASSLSYSGASSGANVLTF.

The chain recombines TRBV4-3 with TRBJ1-2; D is possibly TRBD1 (5 bases). From germline, CDR1 is LGHNA and CDR2 YSLEER. V was cut by 0 bases and J by 7 bases, with 12 bases left in between. The CDR3 loop spans 14 amino acids. The CDR3 here is CASSQDGGSSGYTF. As DNA, the CDR3 is TGCGCCAGCAGCCAAGACGGGGGGTCCAGTGGCTACACCTTC.